This T cell receptor beta chain was sequenced during a study of blood T cells in healthy people across ages. The authors ran a second PCR of 7 to 11 cycles using a sample-barcoded 5' primer and a J-beta primer mix. TCRdb ran MiXCR on the 5' RACE reads and lists one entry per CDR3 protein. The data show 1,500,000 or so distinct CDR3 sequences, roughly 60% seen once. Germline CDR1 and CDR2: MDHEN and SYDVKM. The CDR3 sequence is 14 residues long. Trimming stripped 8 bases from V and 5 bases from J, with 18 bases between. The sequencing sample was made of blood. The receptor was isolated from a man aged 18 to 30 in good health. This chain uses TRBV28 with TRBJ1-2; D may be TRBD1 (6 bases). The CDR3 sequence: CASAVNRVFYGYTF. In DNA, the CDR3 is TGTGCCAGCGCGGTTAACAGGGTATTTTATGGCTACACCTTC.